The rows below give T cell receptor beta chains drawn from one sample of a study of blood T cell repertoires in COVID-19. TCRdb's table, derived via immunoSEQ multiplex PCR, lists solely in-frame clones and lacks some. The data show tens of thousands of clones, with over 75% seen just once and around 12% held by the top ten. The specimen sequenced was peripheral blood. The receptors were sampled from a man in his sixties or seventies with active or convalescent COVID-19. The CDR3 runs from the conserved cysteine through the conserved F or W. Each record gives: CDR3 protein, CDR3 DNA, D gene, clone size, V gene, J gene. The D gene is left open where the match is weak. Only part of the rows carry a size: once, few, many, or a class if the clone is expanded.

cdr3_aa: CASSTRLAGDRDEQFF
cdr3_nt: TGTGCCAGCAGCACCCGACTAGCGGGGGACCGGGATGAGCAGTTCTTC
d_call: TRBD2
clone_size: NA
v_call: TRBV7-9
j_call: TRBJ2-1

cdr3_aa: CASSLSHYSGANVLTF
cdr3_nt: TGTGCCAGCAGCTTATCCCACTACTCTGGGGCCAACGTCCTGACTTTC
d_call: NA
clone_size: NA
v_call: TRBV7-2
j_call: TRBJ2-6

cdr3_aa: CASSFRGTYEQYF
cdr3_nt: TGTGCCAGCAGCTTCAGGGGGACCTACGAGCAGTACTTC
d_call: TRBD1
clone_size: NA
v_call: TRBV5-4
j_call: TRBJ2-7

cdr3_aa: CASSFRQGKRDEKLFF
cdr3_nt: TGTGCCAGCAGCTTCCGGCAGGGCAAAAGGGATGAAAAACTGTTTTTT
d_call: NA
clone_size: NA
v_call: TRBV5-4
j_call: TRBJ1-4

cdr3_aa: CASSQQGQYSPLHF
cdr3_nt: TGCGCCAGCAGCCAGCAAGGACAGTATTCACCCCTCCACTTT
d_call: NA
clone_size: NA
v_call: TRBV4-1
j_call: TRBJ1-6

cdr3_aa: CASSAAPAGAYGYTF
cdr3_nt: TGTGCCAGCAGCGCTGCCCCGGCGGGGGCCTATGGCTACACCTTC
d_call: NA
clone_size: NA
v_call: TRBV5-5
j_call: TRBJ1-2

cdr3_aa: CAIGTGTGYTF
cdr3_nt: TGTGCCATAGGGACAGGAACTGGCTACACCTTC
d_call: TRBD1
clone_size: NA
v_call: TRBV10-3
j_call: TRBJ1-2

cdr3_aa: CASSGDRATDTQYF
cdr3_nt: TGTGCCAGCAGCGGGGACAGGGCCACAGATACGCAGTATTTT
d_call: TRBD1
clone_size: once
v_call: TRBV6-5
j_call: TRBJ2-3

cdr3_aa: CATSEAYNEQFF
cdr3_nt: TGTGCCACCAGTGAGGCTTACAATGAGCAGTTCTTC
d_call: NA
clone_size: NA
v_call: TRBV24-1
j_call: TRBJ2-1

cdr3_aa: CASSEWTGSYSNQPQHF
cdr3_nt: TGTGCCAGCAGTGAATGGACAGGGAGTTATAGCAATCAGCCCCAGCATTTT
d_call: TRBD1
clone_size: NA
v_call: TRBV2
j_call: TRBJ1-5